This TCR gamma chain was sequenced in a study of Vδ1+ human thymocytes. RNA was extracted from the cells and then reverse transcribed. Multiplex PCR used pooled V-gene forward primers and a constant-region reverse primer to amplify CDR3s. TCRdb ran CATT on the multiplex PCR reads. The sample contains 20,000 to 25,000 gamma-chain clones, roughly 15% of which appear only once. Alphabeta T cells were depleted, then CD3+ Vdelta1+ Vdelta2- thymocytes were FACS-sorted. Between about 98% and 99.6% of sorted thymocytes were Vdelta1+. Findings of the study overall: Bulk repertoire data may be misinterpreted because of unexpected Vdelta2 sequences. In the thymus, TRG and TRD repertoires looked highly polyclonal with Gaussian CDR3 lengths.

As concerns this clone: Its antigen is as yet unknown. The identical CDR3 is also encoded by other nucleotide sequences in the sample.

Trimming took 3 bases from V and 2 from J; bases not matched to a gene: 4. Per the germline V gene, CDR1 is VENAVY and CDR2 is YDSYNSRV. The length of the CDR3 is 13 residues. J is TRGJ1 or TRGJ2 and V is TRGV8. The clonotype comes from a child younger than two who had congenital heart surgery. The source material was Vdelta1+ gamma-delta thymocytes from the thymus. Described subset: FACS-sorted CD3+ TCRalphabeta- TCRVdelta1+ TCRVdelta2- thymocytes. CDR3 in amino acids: CATWDRHYYKKLF. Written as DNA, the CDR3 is TGTGCCACCTGGGATCGTCATTATTATAAGAAACTCTTT.